Below are 13 T cell receptor beta chains sequenced from a single sample in a study of T cell responses to AZD1222 COVID-19 vaccine. Generated by immunoSEQ multiplex PCR, the TCRdb table keeps only in-frame clones and is missing some. The sample has around 130,000 clones, roughly 92% seen once. The sample here was peripheral blood, taken 28 days after the second AZD1222 dose. These receptors came from an adult who received the AZD1222 COVID-19 vaccine.

The rearrangement links TRBV7-2 to TRBJ1-1; D is unclear. V was clipped by 2 bases and J by 6 bases, with 13 bases between them. Germline values: CDR1 SGHTA, CDR2 FQGNSA. The CDR3 totals 14 residues. The CDR3 sequence is CASSLRALVPEAFF. CDR3 in DNA: TGTGCCAGCAGCTTAAGAGCCCTGGTGCCTGAAGCTTTCTTT.

J is TRBJ1-2 and V is TRBV7-9, with 10 bases fitting TRBD1. The CDR3 extends over 14 amino acids. V was pared by 8 bases and J by 6 bases, with 9 bases of the junction left unmatched. CDR1 is SEHNR, CDR2 FQNEAQ, per germline (reference sequence). The CDR3 DNA reads TGTGCCAGCCTCCCCGACAGGGGGCAAGATGGCTACACCTTC. Its translation: CASLPDRGQDGYTF.

The chain links TRBV6-9 to TRBJ2-5; perhaps TRBD1 as D (6 bases). CDR1 is MNHGY and CDR2 is SVAAGI in the germline V gene. The CDR3 contains 13 residues. Trimming removed 6 bases at V and 2 bases at J, with 10 bases between. The CDR3 spells CASRGQRQETQYF. Here the CDR3 DNA reads TGTGCCAGCAGAGGACAGCGGCAAGAGACCCAGTACTTC.

The V call is TRBV18, the J call TRBJ1-3, with D possibly TRBD1 on 6 matching bases. The CDR3 has 17 residues. V lost 0 bases to trimming and J lost 0 bases, with 12 bases between them. CDR1 is KGHSH, CDR2 LQKENI, per germline. The CDR3 is CASSPPQGFISGNTIYF. CDR3 bases: TGTGCCAGCTCACCACCTCAGGGGTTCATCTCTGGAAACACCATATATTTT.

This clone has just one count. This chain links TRBV3-1 (or the pseudogene TRBV3-2) with TRBJ1-2, with 8 bases matching TRBD1. The CDR3 is 16 residues long. The ends lost 3 bases at V and 4 bases at J; junction bases unmatched: 10. Germline V lookup: CDR1 LGHDT, CDR2 YNNKEL (reference sequence). CDR3 in DNA: TGTGCCAGCAGCCAGAACCGGGACAGGTCACCCTATGGCTACACCTTC. Its translation: CASSQNRDRSPYGYTF.

This clone has just one count. The chain is built from TRBV4-2 and TRBJ1-1; D remains unclear. Trimming took off 3 bases at V and 0 bases at J, with 11 bases between the two ends. The CDR3 runs 15 residues. CDR1 and CDR2 from the germline V gene are LGHNA and YNFKEQ. CDR3 region: CASSQGSSLNTEAFF. The CDR3 DNA follows: TGTGCCAGCAGCCAGGGTTCAAGTTTGAACACTGAAGCTTTCTTT.

The chain couples TRBV28 to TRBJ1-1; D uncertain. Germline-derived CDR1 and CDR2 are MDHEN and SYDVKM. Trimming pared 4 bases from V and 5 bases from J, leaving 14 bases between. The CDR3 consists of 14 residues. As DNA, the CDR3 is TGTGCCAGCAGTTCGCCGGGCTCGCGGACTGAAGCTTTCTTT. Amino acid sequence: CASSSPGSRTEAFF.

The CDR3 reads CASTTGRAYEQYF. CDR3 nucleotide sequence: TGTGCCAGCACAACGGGAAGAGCCTACGAGCAGTACTTC. V usage is TRBV9 and J usage is TRBJ2-7, with TRBD2 as a possible D gene (5 bases). Germline V gene sequence: CDR1 SGDLS, CDR2 YYNGEE. The CDR3 totals 13 residues. V gave up 6 bases and J gave up 2 bases, with 12 bases separating them.

The CDR3, as DNA: TGTGCCAGCAGCCCTCACAGGGGGGGTCAGCCCCAGCATTTT. This gives the protein CASSPHRGGQPQHF. The rearrangement joins TRBV7-8 to TRBJ1-5, with 8 bases fitting TRBD1. CDR3 length: 14 residues. V shed 5 bases, J shed 6 bases, and the junction held 6 bases outside the gene matches. The germline CDR1 and CDR2 sequences are SGHVS and FQNEAQ.

The rearrangement uses TRBV28 and TRBJ1-2, with 7 bases fitting TRBD1. V dropped 6 bases and J dropped 2; count of bases not matched to a gene: 9. The CDR3 length is 15 residues. The germline V gene has CDR1 MDHEN and CDR2 SYDVKM. In DNA form, the CDR3 reads TGTGCCAGCAGACCATCGGGACAGAAGAACTATGGCTACACCTTC. This gives the protein CASRPSGQKNYGYTF.

The rearrangement joins TRBV19 to TRBJ2-1, with 12 bases lining up with TRBD2. There are 15 residues in the CDR3. The junction had 6 bases not matched to a gene; V was cut back by 5 bases and J by 7 bases. The germline CDR1 and CDR2 sequences are LNHDA and SQIVND (reference sequence). The CDR3 region is CASSAGLAGWNEQFF. In DNA, the CDR3 is TGTGCCAGTAGTGCTGGACTAGCGGGGTGGAATGAGCAGTTCTTC.

The rearrangement uses TRBV7-6 and TRBJ1-2; D is ambiguous. Germline CDR1 SGHVS, CDR2 FNYEAQ. The V and J ends lost 1 base and 4 bases respectively, with 4 bases between them. This CDR3 region has 12 residues. In DNA form, the CDR3 reads TGTGCCAGCAGCTTAGAGGGCTATGGCTACACCTTC. Amino acids: CASSLEGYGYTF. The whole variable domain, remainder taken from reference TRBV7-6 and TRBJ1-2, is GAGVSQSPRYKVTKRGQDVALRCDPISGHVSLYWYRQALGQGPEFLTYFNYEAQQDKSGLPNDRFSAERPEGSISTLTIQRTEQRDSAMYRCASSLEGYGYTFGSGTRLTVV.

The V call is TRBV11-3, the J call TRBJ2-7; D possibly corresponds to TRBD2 (6 bases). Germline CDR1 reads SGHNT; CDR2 reads YENEEA. The CDR3 is 13 amino acids. Trimming stripped 6 bases from V and 3 bases from J, with 12 bases between. The CDR3 is CASSRTGSYEQYF. CDR3 in DNA: TGTGCCAGCAGTAGAACCGGGAGCTACGAGCAGTACTTC.